The 27 T cell receptor beta chains given below trace back to one sample, sequenced in a study of Ad26.COV2.S vaccination and SARS-CoV-2 variants. Libraries were prepared by immunoSEQ multiplex PCR; TCRdb keeps only in-frame clonotypes and omits some of them. The table shows roughly 350,000 clones, with around 87% occurring only once. Treatment here: some 20 received Ad26.COV2.S at low or high dose, single or two shots; about 5 received placebo; per-sample allocation not given. The study sampled participants on day 63 after the first vaccine or placebo injection. Source: peripheral blood, taken in a trial of Ad26.COV2.S vaccine versus placebo. These receptors were collected from a person between 18 and 59 years old who received the Ad26.COV2.S COVID-19 vaccine or a placebo.

V gene TRBV30 combines with J gene TRBJ1-5; 7 positions agree with TRBD1. This CDR3 contains 16 residues. After removal of 3 bases from V and 1 base from J, the junction contained 9 bases not matched to a gene. Looked up from germline, CDR1 is GTSNPN and CDR2 is SVGIG (reference sequence). The CDR3 region has the DNA TGTGCCTGGAGCAGGGGGGCCCCCGGGAGCAATCAGCCCCAGCATTTT. Translation: CAWSRGAPGSNQPQHF.

The J gene is TRBJ2-7, the V gene TRBV6-2 or TRBV6-3; D may be TRBD1 (5 bases). Trimming shortened V by 2 bases and J by 5 bases, and 10 bases separated the two germline ends. The germline V gene has CDR1 MNHEY and CDR2 SVGEGT. The CDR3 is 13 residues long. The DNA of the CDR3 is TGTGCCAGCAGTTACGGCCAGGGCCACGAGCAGTACTTC. This sequence encodes CASSYGQGHEQYF.

The chain combines TRBV12-5 with TRBJ2-2; TRBD2 is a possible D gene (7 bases). This CDR3 is 17 amino acids long. Germline V gives CDR1 LGHNT, CDR2 FRNRAP. Trimming stripped 0 bases from V and 2 bases from J, with 13 bases between. The CDR3 coding sequence is TGTGCTAGTGGTTTGGTATACGGGGGGCTTAACACCGGGGAGCTGTTTTTT. It codes for CASGLVYGGLNTGELFF. The variable domain in full, completed from reference TRBV12-5 and TRBJ2-2, reads DARVTQTPRHKVTEMGQEVTMRCQPILGHNTVFWYRQTMMQGLELLAYFRNRAPLDDSGMPKDRFSAEMPDATLATLKIQPSEPRDSAVYFCASGLVYGGLNTGELFFGEGSRLTVL.

This chain links TRBV4-2 with TRBJ1-2, with 8 bases matching TRBD1. V shed 0 bases and J 8 bases; nucleotides not matched to a gene: 8. Looked up from germline, CDR1 is LGHNA and CDR2 is YNFKEQ. The CDR3 is 15 amino acids. CDR3 sequence (DNA): TGTGCCAGCAGCCAAGACTCAGGGGGCATCGGGGGCTACACCTTC. Translating gives CASSQDSGGIGGYTF.

About this clone: In the same sample, other DNA sequences code for this CDR3. The rearrangement uses TRBV5-1 and TRBJ1-1, with 8 bases identical to TRBD1. CDR1 is SGHRS, CDR2 YFSETQ, per germline. CDR3 length equals 13 residues. V was pared by 4 bases and J by 5 bases, with 4 bases of the junction left unmatched. CDR3 sequence: CASSPGQGTEAFF. CDR3 in DNA: TGCGCCAGCAGCCCCGGACAGGGAACTGAAGCTTTCTTT.

The V gene is TRBV7-9, the J gene TRBJ1-2; D uncertain. Trimming pared 1 base from V and 2 bases from J, leaving 5 bases between. The CDR3 totals 13 residues. The V gene's germline CDR1 is SEHNR and CDR2 FQNEAQ (reference sequence). The CDR3 spells CASSLEENYGYTF. The CDR3 bases are TGTGCCAGCAGCTTAGAAGAGAACTATGGCTACACCTTC.

The CDR3 protein is CASSSEGNSPLHF. The CDR3 DNA follows: TGTGCCAGCAGCTCGGAAGGGAATTCACCCCTCCACTTT. The V and J genes are TRBV11-3 and TRBJ1-6; no reliable D call. Per germline, CDR1 SGHNT and CDR2 YENEEA. The CDR3 totals 13 residues. V gave up 4 bases and J gave up 7 bases, with 8 bases separating them.

The rearrangement uses TRBV10-3 and TRBJ2-1, with D perhaps TRBD1 or TRBD2 (5 bases each). From germline, CDR1 is ENHRY and CDR2 SYGVKD. V lost 7 bases and J 15 bases, leaving 22 bases between the germline ends. The CDR3 contains 13 residues. The CDR3 DNA sequence: TGTGCCATCAATACCGGGACGGAGTCCCCTCCGTTCTTC. It yields the protein CAINTGTESPPFF.

The genes are TRBV11-2 and TRBJ2-7; possibly TRBD1 for D (6 bases). CDR1 and CDR2 (germline): SGHAT, FQNNGV. CDR3 length equals 16 residues. Trimming removed 5 bases from V and 5 bases from J, with 22 bases in between. CDR3 DNA: TGTGCCAGCAGCCTCCGAAATCGAGACAGGAGGAACGAGCAGTACTTC. Translating it yields CASSLRNRDRRNEQYF. The full variable domain, in which reference TRBV11-2 and TRBJ2-7 provide the parts outside the CDR3, is EAGVAQSPRYKIIEKRQSVAFWCNPISGHATLYWYQQILGQGPKLLIQFQNNGVVDDSQLPKDRFSAERLKGVDSTLKIQPAKLEDSAVYLCASSLRNRDRRNEQYFGPGTRLTVT.

This rearrangement joins TRBV6-5 to TRBJ1-4; tentatively, D is TRBD1 (5 bases). Trimming cost V 0 bases and J 10 bases, with 9 bases left between them. From germline, CDR1 is MNHEY and CDR2 SVGAGI. CDR3 size: 13 residues. This CDR3 reads CASSYSNGAKLFF. The CDR3 DNA reads as TGTGCCAGCAGTTACTCGAACGGGGCAAAACTGTTTTTT.

The genes are TRBV6-5 and TRBJ2-5; the D gene could be TRBD1 or TRBD2 (5 bases each). V was clipped by 1 base and J by 5 bases, with 14 bases between them. Germline values: CDR1 MNHEY, CDR2 SVGAGI. This CDR3 contains 15 residues. The CDR3 loop is CASSYYPGPRETQYF. CDR3 nucleotides: TGTGCCAGCAGTTACTATCCGGGGCCTCGGGAGACCCAGTACTTC.

The chain combines TRBV5-6 with TRBJ1-5; D is unresolved. The ends were cut back, 3 bases at V and 3 bases at J, with 13 bases in the middle. The germline CDR1 and CDR2 sequences are SGHDT and YYEEEE. The CDR3 contains 15 residues. The CDR3 spells CASSSGFLPNQPQHF. CDR3 DNA: TGTGCCAGCAGCTCGGGCTTTTTGCCCAATCAGCCCCAGCATTTT. The entire variable domain, with the rest obtained from reference TRBV5-6 and TRBJ1-5, is as follows: DAGVTQSPTHLIKTRGQQVTLRCSPKSGHDTVSWYQQALGQGPQFIFQYYEEEERQRGNFPDRFSGHQFPNYSSELNVNALLLGDSALYLCASSSGFLPNQPQHFGDGTRLSIL.

This clone showed up just a few times. This sequence joins TRBV5-1 and TRBJ1-6, with 7 bases fitting TRBD1. CDR1 is SGHRS, CDR2 YFSETQ, per germline. The CDR3 spans 14 residues. Losses at the gene ends were 0 bases for V and 10 bases for J; bases not matched to a gene: 4. CDR3 sequence reads: CASSLGQGESPLHF. The CDR3 DNA follows: TGCGCCAGCAGCTTGGGCCAGGGGGAATCACCCCTCCACTTT.

This chain uses TRBV7-2 with TRBJ2-7; 7 bases align to TRBD2. The V segment lost 1 base and the J segment 6 bases; nucleotides outside the gene matches: 9. The germline CDR1 and CDR2 sequences are SGHTA and FQGNSA. The CDR3 covers 15 residues. The CDR3: CASSLVRGTTAEQYF. The CDR3 nucleotides are TGTGCCAGCAGCTTAGTTAGAGGGACTACTGCCGAGCAGTACTTC.

The CDR3 is CASSLLGWAKNIQYF. CDR3 sequence (DNA): TGTGCCAGCAGCTTATTAGGGTGGGCCAAAAACATTCAGTACTTC. V usage is TRBV7-9 and J usage is TRBJ2-4; D gene unclear. CDR1 SEHNR and CDR2 FQNEAQ come from the germline V gene (reference sequence). Trimming shortened V by 2 bases and J by 1 base, and 9 bases separated the two germline ends. CDR3 length: 15 residues.

The sample holds a few counts of this clone. J is TRBJ1-2 and V is TRBV19; D remains ambiguous. The CDR3 has 12 amino acids. Germline-derived CDR1 and CDR2 are LNHDA and SQIVND (reference sequence). V gave up 1 base and J gave up 8 bases, with 8 bases separating them. Here the CDR3 reads CASSIGTVGYTF. CDR3 sequence (DNA): TGTGCCAGTAGTATAGGTACCGTCGGCTACACCTTC.

The V call is TRBV4-2, the J call TRBJ2-1; D possibly corresponds to TRBD1 (5 bases). The CDR3 contains 16 residues. Germline V gives CDR1 LGHNA, CDR2 YNFKEQ. Trimming cost V 2 bases and J 3 bases, with 14 bases left between them. The CDR3 region is CASSQTPGSGYNEQFF. The CDR3 nucleotides read TGTGCCAGCAGCCAAACACCAGGGTCGGGCTACAATGAGCAGTTCTTC.

This clone has a single count. The chain employs TRBV12-3 or TRBV12-4 and TRBJ1-4; perhaps TRBD1 as D (5 bases). The CDR3 loop spans 12 amino acids. The V end lost 7 bases, the J end lost 8 bases, and 11 bases lay between the germline ends. The CDR3 protein is CASNRRGEKLFF. The DNA of the CDR3 is TGTGCCAGCAACCGGCGGGGCGAAAAACTGTTTTTT.

This chain uses TRBV15 with TRBJ2-5; 9 bases are shared with TRBD1. The germline V gene encodes CDR1 LNHNV and CDR2 YYDKDF (reference sequence). The CDR3 runs to 19 residues. The J segment lost 1 base and the V segment lost 1 base, leaving 13 bases of the junction unmatched. CDR3 bases: TGTGCCACCAGCAGAGGATACCCGGGACAGGGTTTCGTCCAAGAGACCCAGTACTTC. This sequence encodes CATSRGYPGQGFVQETQYF.

The chain uses TRBV5-4 and TRBJ2-7; maybe TRBD1 (6 bases). The CDR3 has 14 residues. The V gene lost 0 bases and the J gene lost 2 bases, with 9 bases spanning the gap. Germline loops: CDR1 SGHNT, CDR2 YYREEE (reference sequence). The CDR3: CASSLGTDPYEQYF. DNA of the CDR3: TGTGCCAGCAGCTTGGGGACAGACCCCTACGAGCAGTACTTC.

The genes are TRBV6-2 or TRBV6-3 and TRBJ2-3, with D hard to call. The CDR3 has 15 residues. CDR1 and CDR2 (germline): MNHEY, SVGEGT. Trimming removed 6 bases from V and 0 bases from J, with 13 bases in between. This CDR3 is CASSKWSISTDTQYF. Here the CDR3 DNA reads TGTGCCAGCAGCAAATGGTCGATTAGCACAGATACGCAGTATTTT.

The genes are TRBV30 and TRBJ2-7, with 8 bases matching TRBD1. Per the germline V gene, CDR1 is GTSNPN and CDR2 is SVGIG (reference sequence). CDR3 length: 13 amino acids. After removal of 4 bases from V and 2 bases from J, the junction contained 4 bases not matched to a gene. The CDR3 nucleotides are TGTGCCTGGAATCAGGGGGCGACCTACGAGCAGTACTTC. Amino acids: CAWNQGATYEQYF. The full variable domain, in which reference TRBV30 and TRBJ2-7 provide the parts outside the CDR3, is SQTIHQWPATLVQPVGSPLSLECTVEGTSNPNLYWYRQAAGRGLQLLFYSVGIGQISSEVPQNLSASRPQDRQFILSSKKLLLSDSGFYLCAWNQGATYEQYFGPGTRLTVT.

This sequence joins TRBV29-1 and TRBJ1-2; TRBD1 aligns across 11 bases. V shed 6 bases and J 8 bases; nucleotides not matched to a gene: 14. The length of the CDR3 is 15 residues. CDR1 is SQVTM, CDR2 ANQGSEA, per germline. CDR3 nucleotide sequence: TGCAGCGTCTCCGGGACAGGGGGTTCTGAGGAGGGCTACACCTTC. Protein: CSVSGTGGSEEGYTF.

The chain links TRBV10-3 to TRBJ1-2; perhaps TRBD1 as D (5 bases). The CDR3 is 16 residues long. Trimming removed 3 bases from V and 0 bases from J, with 14 bases in between. CDR1 ENHRY and CDR2 SYGVKD come from the germline V gene. The CDR3 reads CAISDPVGAANYGYTF. The CDR3 DNA sequence: TGTGCCATCAGTGATCCAGTTGGGGCAGCTAACTATGGCTACACCTTC.

The rearrangement joins TRBV29-1 to TRBJ1-1; 10 bases map to TRBD1. Unmatched junction bases numbered 7, after V lost 5 bases and J lost 7 bases. Germline lookup yields CDR1 SQVTM and CDR2 ANQGSEA. The CDR3 contains 13 residues. CDR3: CSVPGQGGIEAFF. The CDR3 DNA reads as TGCAGCGTTCCCGGACAGGGGGGGATTGAAGCTTTCTTT.

This chain uses TRBV18 with TRBJ1-3; weak D call: TRBD1 (5 bases). Per germline, CDR1 KGHSH and CDR2 LQKENI. This CDR3 is 17 amino acids long. The ends were cut back, 3 bases at V and 2 bases at J, with 17 bases in the middle. The DNA for the CDR3 is TGTGCCAGCTCACCCGGGGTCGAACAGGTGACTGGAAACACCATATATTTT. Translating it yields CASSPGVEQVTGNTIYF.

This clone was seen just once. This chain links TRBV4-1 with TRBJ2-7; 8 bases are a match to TRBD1. V trimming: 4 bases; J trimming: 3 bases; junction bases outside the gene matches: 5. CDR3 length equals 14 residues. Per the germline V gene, CDR1 is MGHRA and CDR2 is YSYEKL. CDR3: CASSLIGTGYEQYF. For the CDR3, the DNA is TGCGCCAGCAGCCTCATAGGGACAGGCTACGAGCAGTACTTC.